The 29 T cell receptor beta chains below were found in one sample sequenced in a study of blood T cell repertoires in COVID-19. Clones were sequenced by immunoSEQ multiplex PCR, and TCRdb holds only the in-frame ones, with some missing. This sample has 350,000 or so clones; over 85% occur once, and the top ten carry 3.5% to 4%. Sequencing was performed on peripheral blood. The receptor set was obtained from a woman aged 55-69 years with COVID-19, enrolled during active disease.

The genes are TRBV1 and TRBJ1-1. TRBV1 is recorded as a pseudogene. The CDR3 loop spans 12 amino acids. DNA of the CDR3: TGCACCAGCAGCCCCCCGTCCCTTGAAGCTTTCTTT. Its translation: CTSSPPSLEAFF.

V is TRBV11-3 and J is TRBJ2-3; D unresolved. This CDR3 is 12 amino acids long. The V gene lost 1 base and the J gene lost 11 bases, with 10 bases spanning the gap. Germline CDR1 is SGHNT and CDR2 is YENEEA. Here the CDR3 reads CASSLGSGGQYF. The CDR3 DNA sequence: TGTGCCAGCAGCTTAGGATCAGGTGGGCAGTATTTT.

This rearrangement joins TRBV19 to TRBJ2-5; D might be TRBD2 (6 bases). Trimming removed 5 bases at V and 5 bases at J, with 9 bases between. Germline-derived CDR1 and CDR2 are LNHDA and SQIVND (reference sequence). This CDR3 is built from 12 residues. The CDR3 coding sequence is TGTGCCAGTAGTTTTCGGGGGGAGACCCAGTACTTC. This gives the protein CASSFRGETQYF.

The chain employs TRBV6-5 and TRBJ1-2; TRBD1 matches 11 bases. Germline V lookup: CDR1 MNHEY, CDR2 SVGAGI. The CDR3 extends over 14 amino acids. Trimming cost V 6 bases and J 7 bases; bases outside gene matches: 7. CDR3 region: CASSLDRGQSGYTF. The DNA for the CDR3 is TGTGCCAGCAGCCTGGACAGGGGGCAGAGTGGCTACACCTTC.

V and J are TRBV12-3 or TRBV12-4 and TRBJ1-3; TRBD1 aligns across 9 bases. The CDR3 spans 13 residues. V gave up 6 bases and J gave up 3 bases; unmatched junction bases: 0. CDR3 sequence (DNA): TGTGCCAGCAGGACAGGGGGTGGAAACACCATATATTTT. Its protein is CASRTGGGNTIYF.

The CDR3 DNA sequence: TGTGCCAGTTCCAAGAGGCTTGGCGGGAACACTGAAGCTTTCTTT. Translating gives CASSKRLGGNTEAFF. The chain couples TRBV6-5 to TRBJ1-1; D unclear. From germline, CDR1 is MNHEY and CDR2 SVGAGI. The V end was cut by 9 bases, the J end by 1 base, with 18 bases between. The CDR3 loop spans 15 amino acids.

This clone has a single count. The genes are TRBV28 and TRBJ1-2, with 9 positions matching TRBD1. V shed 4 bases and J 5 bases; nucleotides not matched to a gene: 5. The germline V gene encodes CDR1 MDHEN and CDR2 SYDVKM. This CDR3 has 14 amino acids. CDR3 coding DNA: TGTGCCAGCAGTTCCCCGGGACAGGGTTATGGCTACACCTTC. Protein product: CASSSPGQGYGYTF.

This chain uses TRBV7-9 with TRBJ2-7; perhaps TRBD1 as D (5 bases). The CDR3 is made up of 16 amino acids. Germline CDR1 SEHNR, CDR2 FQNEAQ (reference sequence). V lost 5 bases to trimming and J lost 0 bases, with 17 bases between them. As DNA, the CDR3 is TGTGCCAGCAGCACGCAACGCGACAGAACCTCCTACGAGCAGTACTTC. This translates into CASSTQRDRTSYEQYF.

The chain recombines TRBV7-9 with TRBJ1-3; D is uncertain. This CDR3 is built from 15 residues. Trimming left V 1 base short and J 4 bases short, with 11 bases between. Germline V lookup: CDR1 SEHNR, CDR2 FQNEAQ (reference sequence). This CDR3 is CASSLVAHSGNTIYF. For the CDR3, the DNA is TGTGCCAGCAGCTTAGTGGCCCATTCAGGAAACACCATATATTTT. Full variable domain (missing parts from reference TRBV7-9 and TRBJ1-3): DTGVSQNPRHKITKRGQNVTFRCDPISEHNRLYWYRQTLGQGPEFLTYFQNEAQLEKSRLLSDRFSAERPKGSFSTLEIQRTEQGDSAMYLCASSLVAHSGNTIYFGEGSWLTVV.

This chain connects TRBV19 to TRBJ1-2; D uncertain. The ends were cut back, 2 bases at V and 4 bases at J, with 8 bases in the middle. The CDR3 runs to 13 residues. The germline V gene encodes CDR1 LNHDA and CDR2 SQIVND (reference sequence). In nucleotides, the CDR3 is TGTGCCAGTAGTATACCAGGTTTCTATGGCTACACCTTC. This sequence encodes CASSIPGFYGYTF.

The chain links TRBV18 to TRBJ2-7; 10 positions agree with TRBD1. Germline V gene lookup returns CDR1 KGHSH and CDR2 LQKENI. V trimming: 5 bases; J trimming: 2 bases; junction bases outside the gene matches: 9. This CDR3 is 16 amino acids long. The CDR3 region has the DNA TGTGCCAGCTCATACTCCGGGACAGGGGACACCTACGAGCAGTACTTC. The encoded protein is CASSYSGTGDTYEQYF. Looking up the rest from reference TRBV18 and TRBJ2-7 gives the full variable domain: NAGVMQNPRHLVRRRGQEARLRCSPMKGHSHVYWYRQLPEEGLKFMVYLQKENIIDESGMPKERFSAEFPKEGPSILRIQQVVRGDSAAYFCASSYSGTGDTYEQYFGPGTRLTVT.

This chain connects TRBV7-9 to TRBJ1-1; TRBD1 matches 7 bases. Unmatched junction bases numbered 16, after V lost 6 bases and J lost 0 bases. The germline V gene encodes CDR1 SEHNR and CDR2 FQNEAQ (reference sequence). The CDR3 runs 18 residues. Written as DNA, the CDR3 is TGTGCCAGCAGTCCGCCGACAGGGCGCCGTTGGCTGAACACTGAAGCTTTCTTT. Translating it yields CASSPPTGRRWLNTEAFF.

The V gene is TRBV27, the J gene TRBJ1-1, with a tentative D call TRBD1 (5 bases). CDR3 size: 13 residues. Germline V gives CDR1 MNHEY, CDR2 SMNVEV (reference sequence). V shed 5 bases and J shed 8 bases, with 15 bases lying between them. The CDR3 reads CASSPRGGREAFF. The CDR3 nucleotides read TGTGCCAGCAGTCCGCGCGGGGGTCGCGAAGCTTTCTTT.

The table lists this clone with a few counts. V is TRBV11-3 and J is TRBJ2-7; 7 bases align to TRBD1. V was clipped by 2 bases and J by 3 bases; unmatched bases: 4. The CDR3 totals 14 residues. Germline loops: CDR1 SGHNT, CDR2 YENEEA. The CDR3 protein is CASSLSGQVYEQYF. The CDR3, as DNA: TGTGCCAGCAGCTTAAGCGGACAGGTCTACGAGCAGTACTTC.

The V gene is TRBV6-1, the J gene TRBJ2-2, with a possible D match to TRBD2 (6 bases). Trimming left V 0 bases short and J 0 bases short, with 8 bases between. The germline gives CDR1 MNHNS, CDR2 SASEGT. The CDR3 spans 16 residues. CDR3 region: CASSEALATNTGELFF. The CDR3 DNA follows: TGTGCCAGCAGTGAAGCTCTAGCGACGAACACCGGGGAGCTGTTTTTT.

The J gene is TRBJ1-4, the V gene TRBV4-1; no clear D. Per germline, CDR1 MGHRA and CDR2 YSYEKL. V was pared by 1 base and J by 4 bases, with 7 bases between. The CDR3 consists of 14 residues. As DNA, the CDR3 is TGCGCCAGCAGCCAAGCCCGGGTTAATGAAAAACTGTTTTTT. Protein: CASSQARVNEKLFF.

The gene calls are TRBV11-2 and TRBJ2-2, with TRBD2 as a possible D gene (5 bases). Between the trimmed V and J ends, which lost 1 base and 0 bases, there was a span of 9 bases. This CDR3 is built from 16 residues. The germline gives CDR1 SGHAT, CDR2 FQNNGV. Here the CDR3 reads CASSLGPGSNTGELFF. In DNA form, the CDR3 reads TGTGCCAGCAGCTTAGGTCCGGGGTCGAACACCGGGGAGCTGTTTTTT.

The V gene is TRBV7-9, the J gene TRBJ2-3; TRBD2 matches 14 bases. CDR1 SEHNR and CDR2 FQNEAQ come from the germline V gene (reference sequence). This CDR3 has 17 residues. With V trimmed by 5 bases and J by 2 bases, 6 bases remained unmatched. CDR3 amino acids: CASSPRTSGGFTDTQYF. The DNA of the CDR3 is TGTGCCAGCAGCCCTCGGACTAGCGGGGGGTTCACAGATACGCAGTATTTT.

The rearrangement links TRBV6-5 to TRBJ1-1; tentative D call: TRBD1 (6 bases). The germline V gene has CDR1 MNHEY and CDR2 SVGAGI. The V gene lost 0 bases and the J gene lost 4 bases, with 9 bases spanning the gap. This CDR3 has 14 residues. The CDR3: CASSYSQGTTEAFF. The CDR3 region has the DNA TGTGCCAGCAGTTACTCGCAGGGGACCACTGAAGCTTTCTTT.

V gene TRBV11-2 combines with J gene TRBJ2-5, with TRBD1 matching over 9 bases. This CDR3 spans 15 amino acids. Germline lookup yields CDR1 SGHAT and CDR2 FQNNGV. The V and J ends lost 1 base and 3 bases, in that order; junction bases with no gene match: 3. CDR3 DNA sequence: TGTGCCAGCAGCTTAGGGGACAGGGACAAAGAGACCCAGTACTTC. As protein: CASSLGDRDKETQYF.

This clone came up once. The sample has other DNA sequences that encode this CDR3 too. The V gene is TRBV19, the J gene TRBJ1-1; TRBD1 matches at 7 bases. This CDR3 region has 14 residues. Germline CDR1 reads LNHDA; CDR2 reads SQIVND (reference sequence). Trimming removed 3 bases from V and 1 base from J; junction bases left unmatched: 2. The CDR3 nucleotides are TGTGCCAGTAGTATGACAGGGCGGAACACTGAAGCTTTCTTT. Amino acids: CASSMTGRNTEAFF.

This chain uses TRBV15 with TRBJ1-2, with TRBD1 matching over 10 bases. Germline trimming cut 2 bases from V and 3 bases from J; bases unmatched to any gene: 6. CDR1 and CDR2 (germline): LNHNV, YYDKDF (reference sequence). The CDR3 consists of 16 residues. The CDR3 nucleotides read TGTGCCACCAGCAGACCTAATGGACAGGGGGACTATGGCTACACCTTC. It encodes CATSRPNGQGDYGYTF. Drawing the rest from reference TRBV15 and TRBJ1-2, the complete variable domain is DAMVIQNPRYQVTQFGKPVTLSCSQTLNHNVMYWYQQKSSQAPKLLFHYYDKDFNNEADTPDNFQSRRPNTSFCFLDIRSPGLGDTAMYLCATSRPNGQGDYGYTFGSGTRLTVV.

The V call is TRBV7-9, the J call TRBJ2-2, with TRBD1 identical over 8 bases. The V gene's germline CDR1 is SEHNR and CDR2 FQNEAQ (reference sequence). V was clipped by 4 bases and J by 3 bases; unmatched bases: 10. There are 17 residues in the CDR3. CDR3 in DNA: TGTGCCAGCAGCTACCGTGGGGGACAGGACCACACCGGGGAGCTGTTTTTT. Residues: CASSYRGGQDHTGELFF. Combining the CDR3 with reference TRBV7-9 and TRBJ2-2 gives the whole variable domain DTGVSQNPRHKITKRGQNVTFRCDPISEHNRLYWYRQTLGQGPEFLTYFQNEAQLEKSRLLSDRFSAERPKGSFSTLEIQRTEQGDSAMYLCASSYRGGQDHTGELFFGEGSRLTVL.

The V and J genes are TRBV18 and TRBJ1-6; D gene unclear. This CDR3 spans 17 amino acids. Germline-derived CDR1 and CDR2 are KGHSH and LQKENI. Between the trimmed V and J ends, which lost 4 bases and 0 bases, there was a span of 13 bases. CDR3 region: CASSRAPSSSYNSPLHF. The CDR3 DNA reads TGTGCCAGCTCACGTGCACCGTCCAGCTCCTATAATTCACCCCTCCACTTT.

This CDR3 reads CASSFSGSRANVLTF. CDR3 in DNA: TGTGCCAGCAGTTTTTCAGGGTCTCGGGCCAACGTCCTGACTTTC. This rearrangement joins TRBV6-5 to TRBJ2-6; a weak D match, TRBD1 (5 bases). The CDR3 extends over 15 amino acids. The germline V gene encodes CDR1 MNHEY and CDR2 SVGAGI. V was shortened by 4 bases and J by 5 bases, with 12 bases between the two germline ends.

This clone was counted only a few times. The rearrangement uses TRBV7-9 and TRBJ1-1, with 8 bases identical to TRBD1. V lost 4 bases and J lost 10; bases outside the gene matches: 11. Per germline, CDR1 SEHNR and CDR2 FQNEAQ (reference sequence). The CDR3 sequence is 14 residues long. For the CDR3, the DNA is TGTGCCAGCAGCTCTCAGGGGGCAGCGTCGGGAGCTTTCTTT. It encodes CASSSQGAASGAFF.

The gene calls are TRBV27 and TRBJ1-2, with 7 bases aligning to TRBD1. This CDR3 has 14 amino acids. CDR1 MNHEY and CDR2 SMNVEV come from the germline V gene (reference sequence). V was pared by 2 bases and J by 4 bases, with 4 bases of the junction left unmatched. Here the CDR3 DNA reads TGTGCCAGCAGTTTAAACAGGGGAAGCTATGGCTACACCTTC. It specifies CASSLNRGSYGYTF.

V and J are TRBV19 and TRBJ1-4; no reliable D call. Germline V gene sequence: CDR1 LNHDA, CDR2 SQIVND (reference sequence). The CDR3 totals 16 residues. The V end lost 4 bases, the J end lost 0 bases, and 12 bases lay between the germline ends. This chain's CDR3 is CASSSPYRATNEKLFF. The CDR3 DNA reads TGTGCCAGTAGTAGCCCCTACAGAGCAACTAATGAAAAACTGTTTTTT.

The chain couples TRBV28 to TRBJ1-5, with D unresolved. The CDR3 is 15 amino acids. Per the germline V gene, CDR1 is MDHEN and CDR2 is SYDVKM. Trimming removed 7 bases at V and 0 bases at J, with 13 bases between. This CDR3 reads CASTTLRDSNQPQHF. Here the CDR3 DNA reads TGTGCCAGCACCACCTTGAGGGATAGCAATCAGCCCCAGCATTTT.